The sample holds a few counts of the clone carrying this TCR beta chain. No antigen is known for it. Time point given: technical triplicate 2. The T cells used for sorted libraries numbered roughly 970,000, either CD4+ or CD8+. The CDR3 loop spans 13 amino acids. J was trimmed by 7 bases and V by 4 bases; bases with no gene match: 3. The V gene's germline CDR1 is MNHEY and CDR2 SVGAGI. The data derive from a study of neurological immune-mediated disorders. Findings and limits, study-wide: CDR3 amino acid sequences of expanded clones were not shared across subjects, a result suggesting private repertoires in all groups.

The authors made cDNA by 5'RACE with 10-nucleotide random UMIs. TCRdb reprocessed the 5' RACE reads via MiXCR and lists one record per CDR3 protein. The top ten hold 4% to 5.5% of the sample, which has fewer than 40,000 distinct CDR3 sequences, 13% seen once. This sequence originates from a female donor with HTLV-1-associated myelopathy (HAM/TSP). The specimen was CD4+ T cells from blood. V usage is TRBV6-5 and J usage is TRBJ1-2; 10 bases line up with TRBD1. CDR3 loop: CASSSRQGAGYTF. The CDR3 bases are TGTGCCAGCAGTTCCCGACAGGGGGCTGGCTACACCTTC.